Below are 4 T cell receptor beta chains sequenced from a single sample in a study of cytomegalovirus exposure and HLA in healthy donors. This PCR relied on a set of 60 Vbeta primers and 13 Jbeta primers. Method: immunoSEQ multiplex PCR; TCRdb's copy keeps in-frame clones and lacks some. The sample includes around 140,000 clones, just under 75% of them seen just once. The sequenced material came from PBMCs. The receptors here all came from a woman younger than 30 in good health and CMV-seronegative.

The chain joins TRBV7-2 to TRBJ1-3; D is unclear. The CDR3 runs to 16 residues. Trimming removed 2 bases from V and 2 bases from J, with 13 bases in between. Germline V CDR1 and CDR2: SGHTA, FQGNSA. This CDR3 is CASSLSATRTGNTIYF. The CDR3 nucleotides read TGTGCCAGCAGCTTAAGTGCCACTCGAACTGGAAACACCATATATTTT. Drawing the rest from reference TRBV7-2 and TRBJ1-3, the complete variable domain is GAGVSQSPSNKVTEKGKDVELRCDPISGHTALYWYRQSLGQGLEFLIYFQGNSAPDKSGLPSDRFSAERTGGSVSTLTIQRTQQEDSAVYLCASSLSATRTGNTIYFGEGSWLTVV.

This clone was found once. CDR3 nucleotides: TGCAGCGTTGATCGGGAGGAGACCGGGGAGCTGTTTTTT. Protein product: CSVDREETGELFF. The rearrangement links TRBV29-1 to TRBJ2-2; 7 nucleotides agree with TRBD2. The CDR3 runs 13 residues. J lost 5 bases, V lost 3 bases, and 3 bases had no gene match. Germline values: CDR1 SQVTM, CDR2 ANQGSEA.

This sequence joins TRBV5-1 and TRBJ2-1; 9 bases fit TRBD1. From germline, CDR1 is SGHRS and CDR2 YFSETQ. V lost 3 bases and J lost 4; bases outside the gene matches: 14. CDR3 length: 18 amino acids. CDR3 amino acids: CASSSSPGTGLTYNEQFF. The CDR3 DNA reads TGCGCCAGCAGCTCAAGTCCCGGGACAGGGTTAACTTACAATGAGCAGTTCTTC.

The chain couples TRBV27 to TRBJ1-6; TRBD1 matches 9 bases. The junction had 8 bases not matched to a gene; V was cut back by 1 base and J by 10 bases. Germline V lookup: CDR1 MNHEY, CDR2 SMNVEV (reference sequence). CDR3 length equals 16 residues. CDR3 amino acids: CASSLLNADRGSPLHF. In DNA, the CDR3 is TGTGCCAGCAGTTTATTAAACGCGGACAGGGGATCACCCCTCCACTTT.